This T cell receptor (beta chain) came from a study of PD-L1 blockade in urothelial cancer. About the research overall: Males with urothelial cancer arising in the bladder constituted about 90% of the roughly 30 patients. Individuals in the cohort had been given 0 to 3 earlier chemotherapy regimens. Analysis of blood occurred 3 weeks (second dose) and 6 weeks after treatment start. When blood samples were assessed, the median T cell count was some 150,000.

Time point described: peripheral blood 6 weeks after treatment start. Germline loops: CDR1 LNHDA, CDR2 SQIVND (reference sequence). CDR3 size: 16 residues. V dropped 4 bases and J dropped 0 bases, with 14 bases sitting between them. The protocol was immunoSEQ multiplex PCR, while the TCRdb copy is restricted to in-frame clones and leaves out a portion. The sample carries tens of thousands of clones, around 90% recorded once. The chain is built from TRBV19 and TRBJ2-3, with D possibly TRBD1 on 5 matching bases. This sequence originates from a man in his 60s with urothelial cancer. Here the sequenced sample was PBMCs, taken around atezolizumab (anti-PD-L1) treatment. DNA of the CDR3: TGTGCCAGTAGTACCTCGACAGAGATAAGCACAGATACGCAGTATTTT. It specifies CASSTSTEISTDTQYF.